This T cell receptor beta chain originates from a study of cytomegalovirus exposure and HLA in healthy donors. Samples came from healthy bone marrow donors. It was with 60 Vbeta and 13 Jbeta primers that the PCR ran. Sequencing used immunoSEQ multiplex PCR; TCRdb keeps in-frame clones, though not all of them. Of 85,000 to 100,000 clones listed, approximately 80% are singletons. From germline, CDR1 is GTSNPN and CDR2 SVGIG (reference sequence). Trimming shortened V by 7 bases and J by 8 bases, and 3 bases separated the two germline ends. This CDR3 region has 9 residues. Sequenced material: PBMCs. The chain joins TRBV30 to TRBJ1-6; D is undetermined. The TCR was taken from a male donor in good health and CMV-seropositive. CDR3: CASDSPLHF. In nucleotides, the CDR3 is TGTGCCTCTGATTCACCCCTCCACTTT.